A single sample is the source of the 5 T cell receptor beta chains below, sequenced in a study of OX40 agonist ivuxolimab in advanced cancers. Here immunoSEQ multiplex PCR was the method, and the copy in TCRdb shows in-frame clones only, minus some. The sample has around 60,000 clones; 85% to 95% are singletons. Sequences were derived from CD4+ or CD8+ T cells sorted from blood, sampled in a trial of the OX40 agonist ivuxolimab. These receptors were collected from an adult with an advanced solid tumor such as melanoma, head and neck, liver or kidney cancer.

This clone appeared once. The CDR3 coding sequence is TGCGCCAGCAGCCTTAGCGGGAGGGCCCCCGATGAGCAGTTCTTC. It yields the protein CASSLSGRAPDEQFF. This rearrangement joins TRBV5-1 to TRBJ2-1; 11 bases match TRBD2. The CDR3 is 15 amino acids. Trimming took 4 bases from V and 8 from J; bases not matched to a gene: 8. Per the germline V gene, CDR1 is SGHRS and CDR2 is YFSETQ. The full variable domain, with the rest looked up from reference TRBV5-1 and TRBJ2-1, is KAGVTQTPRYLIKTRGQQVTLSCSPISGHRSVSWYQQTPGQGLQFLFEYFSETQRNKGNFPGRFSGRQFSNSRSEMNVSTLELGDSALYLCASSLSGRAPDEQFFGPGTRLTVL.

In DNA, the CDR3 is TGTGCCAGCAGCTTAGCGGATTGGACAGCGCCTAACACTGAAGCTTTCTTT. Protein: CASSLADWTAPNTEAFF. The chain links TRBV7-6 to TRBJ1-1; weak D call: TRBD1 (6 bases). Trimming left V 0 bases short and J 2 bases short, with 16 bases between. The CDR3 is 17 amino acids. Germline V gene lookup returns CDR1 SGHVS and CDR2 FNYEAQ.

The chain recombines TRBV6-5 with TRBJ2-7; 10 bases are a match to TRBD1. The V segment lost 6 bases and the J segment 4 bases; nucleotides outside the gene matches: 6. Germline-derived CDR1 and CDR2 are MNHEY and SVGAGI. This CDR3 has 14 residues. The CDR3 DNA is TGTGCCAGCAGAGGGGACAGGGGACCATACGAGCAGTACTTC. Translating it yields CASRGDRGPYEQYF.

The chain uses TRBV6-6 and TRBJ2-2, with D perhaps TRBD2 (6 bases). Germline CDR1 reads MNHNY; CDR2 reads SVGAGI (reference sequence). Between the trimmed V and J ends, which lost 8 bases and 3 bases, there was a span of 16 bases. The CDR3 sequence is 15 residues long. The CDR3 protein is CASRGLDGDTGELFF. The DNA for the CDR3 is TGTGCCAGCCGGGGGTTGGATGGGGACACCGGGGAGCTGTTTTTT.

The chain has TRBV21-1 and TRBJ2-7; the tabulated D call, TRBD1, remains unverified against the DNA. TRBV21-1 is recorded as a pseudogene. CDR3 length equals 10 residues. The CDR3 sequence is CASSRQGQYF. CDR3 bases: TGTGCCAGCAGCAGACAGGGGCAGTACTTC.